A single TCR beta chain is shown here with its context. Profiled with immunoSEQ multiplex PCR; TCRdb holds only in-frame clones, not every one. This sample has approximately 76,000 clones, with about 89% found just once. The sample belongs to a study of blood T cell repertoires in COVID-19. The germline gives CDR1 SGHTA, CDR2 FQGNSA. The CDR3 runs 18 residues. The V end lost 5 bases, the J end lost 0 bases, and 17 bases lay between the germline ends. The sequencing sample was made of peripheral blood. The receptor was isolated from an older woman with acute or convalescent COVID-19. The V call is TRBV7-2, the J call TRBJ2-6; D is perhaps TRBD1 (6 bases). CDR3: CASSPRGTRFSGANVLTF. The CDR3, as DNA: TGTGCCAGCAGCCCTAGGGGGACGCGTTTCTCTGGGGCCAACGTCCTGACTTTC.